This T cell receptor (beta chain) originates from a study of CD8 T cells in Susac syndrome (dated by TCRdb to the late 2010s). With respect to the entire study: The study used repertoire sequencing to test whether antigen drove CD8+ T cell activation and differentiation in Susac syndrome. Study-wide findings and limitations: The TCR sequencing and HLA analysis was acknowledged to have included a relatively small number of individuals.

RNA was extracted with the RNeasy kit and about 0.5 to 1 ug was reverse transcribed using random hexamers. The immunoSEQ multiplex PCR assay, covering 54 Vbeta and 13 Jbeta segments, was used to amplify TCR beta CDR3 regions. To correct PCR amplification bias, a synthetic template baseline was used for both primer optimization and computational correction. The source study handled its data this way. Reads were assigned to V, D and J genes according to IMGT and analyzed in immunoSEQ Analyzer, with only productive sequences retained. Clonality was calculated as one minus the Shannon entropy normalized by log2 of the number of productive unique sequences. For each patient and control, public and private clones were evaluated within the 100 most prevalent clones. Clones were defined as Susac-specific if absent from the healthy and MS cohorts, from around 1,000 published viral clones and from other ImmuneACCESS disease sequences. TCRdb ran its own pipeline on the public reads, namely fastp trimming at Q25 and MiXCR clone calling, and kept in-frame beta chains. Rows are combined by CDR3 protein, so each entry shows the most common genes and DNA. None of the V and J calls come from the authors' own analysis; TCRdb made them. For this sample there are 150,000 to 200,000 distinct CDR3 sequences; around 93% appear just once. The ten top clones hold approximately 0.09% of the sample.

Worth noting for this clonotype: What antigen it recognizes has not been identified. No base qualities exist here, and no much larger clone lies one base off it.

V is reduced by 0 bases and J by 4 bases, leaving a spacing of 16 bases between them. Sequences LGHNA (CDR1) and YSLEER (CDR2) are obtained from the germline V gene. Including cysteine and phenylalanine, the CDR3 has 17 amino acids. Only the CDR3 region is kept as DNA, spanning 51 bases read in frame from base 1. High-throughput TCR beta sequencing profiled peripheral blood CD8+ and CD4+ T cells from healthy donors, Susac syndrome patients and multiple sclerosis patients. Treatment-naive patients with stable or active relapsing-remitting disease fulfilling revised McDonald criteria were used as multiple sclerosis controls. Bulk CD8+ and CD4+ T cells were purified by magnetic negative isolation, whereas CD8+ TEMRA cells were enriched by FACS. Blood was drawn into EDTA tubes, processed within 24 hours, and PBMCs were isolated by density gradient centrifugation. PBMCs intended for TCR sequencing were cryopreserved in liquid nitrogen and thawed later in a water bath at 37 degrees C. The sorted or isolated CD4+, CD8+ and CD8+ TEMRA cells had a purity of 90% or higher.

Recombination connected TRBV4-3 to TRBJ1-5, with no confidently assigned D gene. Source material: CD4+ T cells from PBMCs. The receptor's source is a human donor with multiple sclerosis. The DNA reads TGCGCCAGCAGCCAAGAACCCCCGGGAAACGGGAATCAGCCCCAGCATTTT. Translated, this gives CASSQEPPGNGNQPQHF.